The 21 T cell receptor beta chains below all came from one sample that was sequenced in a study of identical twins. TCRdb ran MiXCR on the 5' RACE reads and lists one entry per CDR3 protein. The sample comprises approximately 550,000 distinct CDR3 sequences, about 20% of which are singletons, and about 0.5% rests with the top ten. The same data also contributed to another study, on yellow fever vaccine responses in identical twins.

Sequencing was carried out using CD4+ T cells sorted from blood. The receptors derive from a woman aged 18-30 years in good health.

This clonotype was counted between two and nine times. V usage is TRBV4-1 and J usage is TRBJ2-2, with D perhaps matching TRBD1 (6 bases). V lost 1 base and J lost 7, with 13 bases in between. The CDR3 is 15 amino acids. The germline V gene has CDR1 MGHRA and CDR2 YSYEKL. CDR3 loop: CASSQGDNSVGELFF. For the CDR3, the DNA is TGCGCCAGCAGCCAAGGGGACAATTCCGTCGGGGAGCTGTTTTTT.

The rearrangement links TRBV20-1 to TRBJ2-2, with D unresolved. Trimming took 1 base from V and 7 from J, leaving 7 bases between them. The CDR3 runs 12 residues. The germline CDR1 and CDR2 sequences are DFQATT and SNEGSKA (reference sequence). The CDR3 nucleotides are TGCAGTGCTAGAGCTAATGACGGGGAGCTGTTTTTT. This translates into CSARANDGELFF.

This clonotype was observed a few times. V and J are TRBV20-1 and TRBJ1-1; weak D call: TRBD1 (5 bases). V lost 3 bases and J lost 4, with 18 bases in between. The CDR3 loop spans 15 amino acids. In germline, CDR1 is DFQATT, CDR2 SNEGSKA (reference sequence). The CDR3 DNA reads TGCAGTGCTAGTGCAACCCAAGCAGGGTCCACTGAAGCTTTCTTT. This sequence encodes CSASATQAGSTEAFF.

The chain links TRBV12-3 or TRBV12-4 to TRBJ1-1; D gene ambiguous. The CDR3 extends over 13 amino acids. Between the trimmed V and J ends, which lost 6 bases and 0 bases, there was a span of 8 bases. As DNA, the CDR3 is TGTGCCAGCAGGGGAGTGATGAACACTGAAGCTTTCTTT. This gives the protein CASRGVMNTEAFF.

This clonotype was observed a handful of times. The chain has TRBV20-1 and TRBJ1-2; D is unclear. Per the germline V gene, CDR1 is DFQATT and CDR2 is SNEGSKA (reference sequence). The CDR3 consists of 13 residues. Trimming pared 6 bases from V and 5 bases from J, leaving 16 bases between. CDR3 sequence (DNA): TGCAGTGCCCCACCCCGGGGATTGTATGGCTACACCTTC. Encoded protein: CSAPPRGLYGYTF.

This clonotype was seen a handful of times. This rearrangement joins TRBV5-1 to TRBJ2-1; D possibly corresponds to TRBD1 (6 bases). The V and J ends lost 2 bases and 4 bases respectively, with 19 bases between them. The CDR3 spans 17 residues. Germline V gene sequence: CDR1 SGHRS, CDR2 YFSETQ. The CDR3 region is CASSFITGPQSYNEQFF. The CDR3 DNA reads TGCGCCAGCAGCTTCATAACAGGGCCGCAGTCGTACAATGAGCAGTTCTTC.

This clonotype was recorded once. The genes are TRBV15 and TRBJ2-1, with 10 positions matching TRBD1. The germline CDR1 and CDR2 sequences are LNHNV and YYDKDF (reference sequence). V lost 0 bases, J lost 4 bases, and 3 bases stayed unmatched. The CDR3 is 16 amino acids. CDR3 in amino acids: CATSREDRGSYNEQFF. In DNA form, the CDR3 reads TGTGCCACCAGCAGAGAGGACAGGGGGTCGTACAATGAGCAGTTCTTC.

The chain links TRBV24-1 to TRBJ2-3; D is unresolved. CDR1 KGHDR and CDR2 SFDVKD come from the germline V gene. Trimming stripped 5 bases from V and 4 bases from J, with 15 bases between. The CDR3 sequence is 15 residues long. CDR3 in DNA: TGTGCCACCAGTGGGCTTAAGTCAAGATCAGATACGCAGTATTTT. It codes for CATSGLKSRSDTQYF.

The chain carries TRBV10-3 and TRBJ1-2, with TRBD1 identical over 8 bases. Trimming removed 6 bases from V and 0 bases from J; junction bases left unmatched: 6. Germline V lookup: CDR1 ENHRY, CDR2 SYGVKD. The CDR3 spans 15 residues. In DNA form, the CDR3 reads TGTGCCATCAGCACGGACAGGGTATCTAACTATGGCTACACCTTC. Encoded protein: CAISTDRVSNYGYTF.

V usage is TRBV20-1 and J usage is TRBJ2-1; D is possibly TRBD2 (6 bases). The CDR3 spans 14 residues. Trimming took 7 bases from V and 7 from J, leaving 20 bases between them. CDR1 and CDR2 (germline): DFQATT, SNEGSKA (reference sequence). CDR3 sequence (DNA): TGCAGTGTTCTCCAGCGACCAGCGGGTAATGAGCAGTTCTTC. Encoded protein: CSVLQRPAGNEQFF.

A remark on this clonotype: This may be a read error, as it is one base from a much larger clone. The chain couples TRBV20-1 to TRBJ2-7; the match to TRBD2 covers 9 bases. The length of the CDR3 is 16 residues. The V gene's germline CDR1 is DFQATT and CDR2 SNEGSKA (reference sequence). CDR3 nucleotide sequence: TGCTGTGCTAGAGATCTTTTAGCGGGAGTTCATACCGAGCAGTACTTC. Translation: CCARDLLAGVHTEQYF.

This clonotype was recorded a few times. The chain employs TRBV6-2 or TRBV6-3 and TRBJ2-1, with a possible D match to TRBD2 (6 bases). V shed 5 bases and J shed 4 bases, with 18 bases lying between them. Germline V CDR1 and CDR2: MNHEY, SVGEGT. This CDR3 comprises 16 residues. CDR3 nucleotide sequence: TGTGCCAGCAGTAGCCGGGCCCCCGGGGGATACAATGAGCAGTTCTTC. This sequence encodes CASSSRAPGGYNEQFF.

The chain combines TRBV15 with TRBJ2-5, with unresolved D. Germline CDR1 is LNHNV and CDR2 is YYDKDF (reference sequence). The CDR3 loop spans 13 amino acids. Trimming shortened V by 3 bases and J by 1 base, and 6 bases separated the two germline ends. CDR3 coding DNA: TGTGCCACCAGCAGTTTAGGCCAAGAGACCCAGTACTTC. It translates to CATSSLGQETQYF.

This clonotype was detected a few times. V is TRBV12-3 or TRBV12-4 and J is TRBJ2-1; D assignment may be TRBD1 or TRBD2 (5 bases each). Trimming stripped 6 bases from V and 9 bases from J, with 12 bases between. The CDR3 runs 12 residues. In DNA form, the CDR3 reads TGTGCCAGCAGGGGGACGGGCGTTGAGCAGTTCTTC. Its translation: CASRGTGVEQFF.

This clonotype came up many times. The V call is TRBV7-9, the J call TRBJ2-7, with 8 bases matching TRBD1. This CDR3 region has 13 residues. V gave up 6 bases and J gave up 3 bases; unmatched junction bases: 4. Per germline, CDR1 SEHNR and CDR2 FQNEAQ (reference sequence). CDR3: CASSSTGGYEQYV. CDR3 DNA: TGTGCCAGCAGTTCAACAGGGGGCTACGAGCAGTACGTC.

This clonotype was counted between two and nine times. The rearrangement joins TRBV10-3 to TRBJ1-1, with unresolved D. Trimming pared 0 bases from V and 8 bases from J, leaving 13 bases between. CDR3 length: 14 residues. From germline, CDR1 is ENHRY and CDR2 SYGVKD. The CDR3 reads CAISESSGRREAFF. Here the CDR3 DNA reads TGTGCCATCAGTGAGTCGTCCGGTAGAAGAGAAGCTTTCTTT.

This clonotype turned up a few times. J is TRBJ1-4 and V is TRBV15; no clear D gene. The ends were cut back, 1 base at V and 4 bases at J, with 13 bases in the middle. From germline, CDR1 is LNHNV and CDR2 YYDKDF (reference sequence). The CDR3 runs to 16 residues. In DNA form, the CDR3 reads TGTGCCACCAGCAGAGTCCCGGGAGTGAGTAATGAAAAACTGTTTTTT. Protein: CATSRVPGVSNEKLFF.

In its sample, this clonotype was seen a few times. J is TRBJ2-2 and V is TRBV7-9; the D call may be TRBD1 or TRBD2 (5 bases each). Per the germline V gene, CDR1 is SEHNR and CDR2 is FQNEAQ (reference sequence). The CDR3 is 17 residues long. Trimming cost V 2 bases and J 2 bases, with 15 bases left between them. DNA of the CDR3: TGTGCCAGCAGCTTAATAGGGGCTAGCCTAAACACCGGGGAGCTGTTTTTT. This codes for CASSLIGASLNTGELFF.

The V call is TRBV6-1, the J call TRBJ1-2, with D possibly TRBD1 on 5 matching bases. The CDR3 extends over 13 amino acids. Germline loops: CDR1 MNHNS, CDR2 SASEGT. V was shortened by 7 bases and J by 2 bases, with 11 bases between the two germline ends. The CDR3 sequence is CASTGGGNYGYTF. DNA for the CDR3: TGTGCCAGCACGGGGGGAGGAAACTATGGCTACACCTTC.

This clonotype has only a few counts. The CDR3 is CASSLKGRDSAPSSTNEKLFF. CDR3 DNA sequence: TGTGCCAGCAGCTTAAAAGGCCGGGACAGTGCACCTTCCTCAACTAATGAAAAACTGTTTTTT. V gene TRBV7-3 combines with J gene TRBJ1-4; 7 positions match TRBD1. The CDR3 runs 21 residues. The junction had 17 bases not matched to a gene; V was cut back by 1 base and J by 0 bases. Germline CDR1 reads SGHTA; CDR2 reads FQGTGA. Drawing the rest from reference TRBV7-3 and TRBJ1-4, the complete variable domain is GAGVSQTPSNKVTEKGKYVELRCDPISGHTALYWYRQSLGQGPEFLIYFQGTGAADDSGLPNDRFFAVRPEGSVSTLKIQRTERGDSAVYLCASSLKGRDSAPSSTNEKLFFGSGTQLSVL.

A few counts support this clonotype. V is TRBV4-1 and J is TRBJ2-7; D is undetermined. The germline V and J ends were trimmed by 4 bases and 7 bases, with 14 bases remaining between them. CDR3 length: 13 residues. CDR1 and CDR2 from the germline V gene are MGHRA and YSYEKL. For the CDR3, the DNA is TGCGCCAGCAGCCTCCGCTGGGATGGGGAGCAGTACTTC. Residues: CASSLRWDGEQYF.